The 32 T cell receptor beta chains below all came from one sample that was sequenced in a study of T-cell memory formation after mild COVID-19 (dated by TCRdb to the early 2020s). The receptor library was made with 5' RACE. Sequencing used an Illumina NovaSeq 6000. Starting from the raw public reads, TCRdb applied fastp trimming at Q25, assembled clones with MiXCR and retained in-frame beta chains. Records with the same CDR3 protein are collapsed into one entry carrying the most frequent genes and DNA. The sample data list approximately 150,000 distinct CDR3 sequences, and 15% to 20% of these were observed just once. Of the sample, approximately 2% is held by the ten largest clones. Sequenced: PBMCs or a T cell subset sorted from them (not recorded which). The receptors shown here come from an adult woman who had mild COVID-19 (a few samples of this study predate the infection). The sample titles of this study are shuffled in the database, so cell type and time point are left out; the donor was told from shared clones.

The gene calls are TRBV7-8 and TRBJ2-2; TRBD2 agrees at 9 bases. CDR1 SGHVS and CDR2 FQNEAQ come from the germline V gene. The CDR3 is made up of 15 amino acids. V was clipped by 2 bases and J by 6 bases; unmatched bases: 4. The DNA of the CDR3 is TGTGCCAGCAGCTTATGGCGGGGGGGCCCCGGGGAGCTGTTTTTT. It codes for CASSLWRGGPGELFF. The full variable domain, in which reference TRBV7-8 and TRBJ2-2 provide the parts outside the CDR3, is GAGVSQSPRYKVAKRGQDVALRCDPISGHVSLFWYQQALGQGPEFLTYFQNEAQLDKSGLPSDRFFAERPEGSVSTLKIQRTQQEDSAVYLCASSLWRGGPGELFFGEGSRLTVL.

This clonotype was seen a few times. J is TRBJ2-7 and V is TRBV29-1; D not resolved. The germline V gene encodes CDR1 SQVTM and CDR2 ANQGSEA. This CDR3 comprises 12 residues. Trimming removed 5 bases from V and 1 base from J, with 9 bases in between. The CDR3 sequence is CSVSTESYEQYF. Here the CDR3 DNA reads TGCAGCGTTTCTACAGAATCCTACGAGCAGTACTTC.

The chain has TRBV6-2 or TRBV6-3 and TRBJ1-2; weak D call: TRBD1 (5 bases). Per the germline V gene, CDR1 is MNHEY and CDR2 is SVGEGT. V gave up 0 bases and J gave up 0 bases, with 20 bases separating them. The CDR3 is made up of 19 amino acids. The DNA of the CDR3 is TGTGCCAGCAGTTACTCGAGGGGCCGCCCAGGCCGAGCTAACTATGGCTACACCTTC. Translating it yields CASSYSRGRPGRANYGYTF.

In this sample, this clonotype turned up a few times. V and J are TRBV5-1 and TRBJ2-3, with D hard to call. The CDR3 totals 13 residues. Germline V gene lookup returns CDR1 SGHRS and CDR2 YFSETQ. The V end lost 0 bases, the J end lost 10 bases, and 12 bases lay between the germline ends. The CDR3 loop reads CASSLAEAAPQYF. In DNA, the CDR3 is TGCGCCAGCAGCTTGGCCGAGGCTGCTCCGCAGTATTTT.

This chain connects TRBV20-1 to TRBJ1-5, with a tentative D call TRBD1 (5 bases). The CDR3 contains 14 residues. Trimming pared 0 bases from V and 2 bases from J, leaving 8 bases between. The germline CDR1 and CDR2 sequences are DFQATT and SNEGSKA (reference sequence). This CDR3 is CSARDGGGNQPQHF. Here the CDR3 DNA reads TGCAGTGCTAGAGATGGAGGGGGCAATCAGCCCCAGCATTTT.

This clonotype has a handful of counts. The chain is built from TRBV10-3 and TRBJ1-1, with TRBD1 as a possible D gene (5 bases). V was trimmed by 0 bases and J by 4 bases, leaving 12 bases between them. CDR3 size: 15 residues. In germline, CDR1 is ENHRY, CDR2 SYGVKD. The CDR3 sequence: CAISESKGQGTEAFF. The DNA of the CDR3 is TGTGCCATCAGTGAGTCAAAAGGGCAGGGCACTGAAGCTTTCTTT.

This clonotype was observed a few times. CDR3 sequence (DNA): TGTGCCACCAGTGACCCGGGACTAGCGGGAGGCTTTTTGAGCACAGATACGCAGTATTTT. This gives the protein CATSDPGLAGGFLSTDTQYF. V is TRBV24-1 and J is TRBJ2-3; 15 nucleotides align to TRBD2. After removal of 4 bases from V and 0 bases from J, the junction contained 10 bases not matched to a gene. Germline loops: CDR1 KGHDR, CDR2 SFDVKD. The CDR3 spans 20 residues.

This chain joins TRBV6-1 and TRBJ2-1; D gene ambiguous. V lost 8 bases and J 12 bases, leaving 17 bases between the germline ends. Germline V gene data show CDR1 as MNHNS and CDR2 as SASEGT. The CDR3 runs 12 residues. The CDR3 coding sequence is TGTGCCAGCGGGCTTGGACCACGTAGGCAGTTCTTC. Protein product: CASGLGPRRQFF.

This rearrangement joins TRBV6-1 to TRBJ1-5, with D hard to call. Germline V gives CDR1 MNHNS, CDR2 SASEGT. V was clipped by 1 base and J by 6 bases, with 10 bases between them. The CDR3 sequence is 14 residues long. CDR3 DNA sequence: TGTGCCAGCAGTGAAGGGGGAGCGGCTCAGCCCCAGCATTTT. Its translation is CASSEGGAAQPQHF.

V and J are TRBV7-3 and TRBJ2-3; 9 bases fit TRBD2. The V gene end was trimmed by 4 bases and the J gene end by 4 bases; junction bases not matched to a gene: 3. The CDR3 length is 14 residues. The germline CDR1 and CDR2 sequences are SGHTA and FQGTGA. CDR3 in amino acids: CASSSRGGPDTQYF. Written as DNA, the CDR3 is TGTGCCAGCAGCTCGCGGGGGGGCCCAGATACGCAGTATTTT.

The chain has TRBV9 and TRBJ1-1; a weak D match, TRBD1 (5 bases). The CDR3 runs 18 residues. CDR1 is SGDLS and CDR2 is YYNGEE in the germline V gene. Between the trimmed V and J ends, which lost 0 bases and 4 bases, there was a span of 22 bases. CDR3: CASSVEPTGRTTGTEAFF. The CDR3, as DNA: TGTGCCAGCAGCGTAGAACCTACGGGACGTACGACCGGCACTGAAGCTTTCTTT.

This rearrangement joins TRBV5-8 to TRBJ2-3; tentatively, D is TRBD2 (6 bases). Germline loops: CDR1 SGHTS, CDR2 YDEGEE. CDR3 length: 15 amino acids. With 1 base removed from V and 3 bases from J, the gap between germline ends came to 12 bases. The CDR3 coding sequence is TGTGCCAGCAGCTTGAGGAGGGAGACGACAGATACGCAGTATTTT. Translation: CASSLRRETTDTQYF.

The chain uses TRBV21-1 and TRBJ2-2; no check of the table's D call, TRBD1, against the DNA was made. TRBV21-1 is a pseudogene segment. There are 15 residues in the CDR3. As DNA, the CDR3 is TGTGCCAGCAGCCCCGGCCGGCGGGACGCCGGGGAGCTGTTTTTT. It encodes CASSPGRRDAGELFF.

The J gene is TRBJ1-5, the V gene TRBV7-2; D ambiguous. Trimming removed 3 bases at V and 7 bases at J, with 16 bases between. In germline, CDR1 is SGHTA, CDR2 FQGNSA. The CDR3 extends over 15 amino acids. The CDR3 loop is CASSLGQGYGQPQHF. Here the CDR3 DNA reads TGTGCCAGCAGCTTGGGCCAAGGCTATGGGCAGCCCCAGCATTTT.

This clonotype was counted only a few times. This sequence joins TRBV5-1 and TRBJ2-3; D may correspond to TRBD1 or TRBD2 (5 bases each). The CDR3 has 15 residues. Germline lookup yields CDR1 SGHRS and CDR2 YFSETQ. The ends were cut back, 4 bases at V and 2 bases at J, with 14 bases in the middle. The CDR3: CASSTGRSSTDTQYF. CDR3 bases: TGCGCCAGCAGCACGGGACGGTCGTCCACAGATACGCAGTATTTT.

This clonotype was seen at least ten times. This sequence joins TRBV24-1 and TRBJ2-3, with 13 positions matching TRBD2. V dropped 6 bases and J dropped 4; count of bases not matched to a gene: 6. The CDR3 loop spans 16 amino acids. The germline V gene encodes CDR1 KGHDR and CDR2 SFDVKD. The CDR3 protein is CATSPRLAGGADTQYF. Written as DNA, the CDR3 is TGTGCCACCAGTCCGAGACTAGCGGGGGGAGCAGATACGCAGTATTTT.

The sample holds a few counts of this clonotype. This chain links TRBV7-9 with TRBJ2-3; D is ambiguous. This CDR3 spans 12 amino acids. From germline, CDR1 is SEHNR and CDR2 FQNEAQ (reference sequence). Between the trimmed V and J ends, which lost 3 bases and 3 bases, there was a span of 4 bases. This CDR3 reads CASSFLTDTQYF. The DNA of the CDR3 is TGTGCCAGCAGCTTCTTGACAGATACGCAGTATTTT.

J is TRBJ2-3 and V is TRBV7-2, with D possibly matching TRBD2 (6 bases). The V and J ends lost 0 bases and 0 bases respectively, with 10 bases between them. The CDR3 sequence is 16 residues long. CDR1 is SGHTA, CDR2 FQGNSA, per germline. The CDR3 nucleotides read TGTGCCAGCAGCTTAGCCGGTCTAGCGAGCACAGATACGCAGTATTTT. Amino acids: CASSLAGLASTDTQYF. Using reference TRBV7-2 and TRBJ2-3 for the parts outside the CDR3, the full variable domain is GAGVSQSPSNKVTEKGKDVELRCDPISGHTALYWYRQSLGQGLEFLIYFQGNSAPDKSGLPSDRFSAERTGGSVSTLTIQRTQQEDSAVYLCASSLAGLASTDTQYFGPGTRLTVL.

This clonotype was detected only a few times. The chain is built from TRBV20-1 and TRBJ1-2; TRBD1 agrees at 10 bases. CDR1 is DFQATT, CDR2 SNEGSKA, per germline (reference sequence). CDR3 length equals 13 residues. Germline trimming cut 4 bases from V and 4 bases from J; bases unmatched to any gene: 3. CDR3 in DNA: TGCAGTGCTACGACAGGGGGCGTCTATGGCTACACCTTC. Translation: CSATTGGVYGYTF.

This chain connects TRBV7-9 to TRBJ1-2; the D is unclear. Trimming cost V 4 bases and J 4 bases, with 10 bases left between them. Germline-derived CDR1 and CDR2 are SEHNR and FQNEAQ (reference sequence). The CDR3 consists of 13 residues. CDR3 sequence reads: CASSSDVAYGYTF. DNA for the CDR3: TGTGCCAGCAGCTCGGATGTGGCCTATGGCTACACCTTC.

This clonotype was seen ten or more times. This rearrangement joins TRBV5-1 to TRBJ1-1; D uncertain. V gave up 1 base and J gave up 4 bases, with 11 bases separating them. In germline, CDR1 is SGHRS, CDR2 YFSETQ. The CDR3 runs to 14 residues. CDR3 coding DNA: TGCGCCAGCAGCTTGCTCCCTCGGGCCACTGAAGCTTTCTTT. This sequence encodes CASSLLPRATEAFF.

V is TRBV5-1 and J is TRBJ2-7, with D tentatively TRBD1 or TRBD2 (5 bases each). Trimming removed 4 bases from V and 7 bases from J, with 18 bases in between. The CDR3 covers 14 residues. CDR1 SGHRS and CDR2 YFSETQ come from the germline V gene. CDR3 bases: TGCGCCAGCAGCCCGGACGGGGACGTAAGGGAGCAGTACTTC. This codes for CASSPDGDVREQYF.

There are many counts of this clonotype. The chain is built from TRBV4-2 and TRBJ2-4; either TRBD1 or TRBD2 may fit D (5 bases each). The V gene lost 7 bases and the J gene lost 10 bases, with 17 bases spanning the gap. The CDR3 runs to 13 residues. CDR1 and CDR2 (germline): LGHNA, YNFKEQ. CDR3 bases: TGTGCCAGCACCCTGGGGGTCGGGCAAATTCAGTACTTC. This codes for CASTLGVGQIQYF.

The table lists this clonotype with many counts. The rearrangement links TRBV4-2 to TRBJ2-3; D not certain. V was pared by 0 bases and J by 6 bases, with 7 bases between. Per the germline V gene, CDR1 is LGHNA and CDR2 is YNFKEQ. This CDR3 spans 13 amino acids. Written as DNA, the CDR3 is TGTGCCAGCAGCCAAGATAGTACGGATACGCAGTATTTT. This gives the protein CASSQDSTDTQYF.

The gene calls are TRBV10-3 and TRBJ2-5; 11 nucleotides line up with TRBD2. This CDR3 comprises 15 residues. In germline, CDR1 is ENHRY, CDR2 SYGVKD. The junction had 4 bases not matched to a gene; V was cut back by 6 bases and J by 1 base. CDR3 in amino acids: CAISIAGGPQETQYF. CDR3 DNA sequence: TGTGCCATCAGCATAGCGGGAGGGCCCCAAGAGACCCAGTACTTC.

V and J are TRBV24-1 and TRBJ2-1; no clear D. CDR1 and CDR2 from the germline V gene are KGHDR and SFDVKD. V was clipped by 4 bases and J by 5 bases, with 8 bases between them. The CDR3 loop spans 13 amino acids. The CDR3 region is CATSEGSNNEQFF. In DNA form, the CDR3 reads TGTGCCACCAGTGAGGGTAGCAACAATGAGCAGTTCTTC.

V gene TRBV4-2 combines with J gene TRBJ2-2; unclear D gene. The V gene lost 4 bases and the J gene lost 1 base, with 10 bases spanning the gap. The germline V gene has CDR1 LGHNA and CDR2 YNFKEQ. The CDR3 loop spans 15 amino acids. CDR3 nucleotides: TGTGCCAGCAGCCCCGGAACTAAGAACACCGGGGAGCTGTTTTTT. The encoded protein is CASSPGTKNTGELFF.

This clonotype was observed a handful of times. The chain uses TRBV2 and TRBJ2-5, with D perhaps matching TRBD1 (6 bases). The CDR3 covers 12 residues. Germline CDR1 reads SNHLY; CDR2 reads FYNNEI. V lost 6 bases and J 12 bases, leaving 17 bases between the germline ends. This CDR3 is CASSGEGTRKYF. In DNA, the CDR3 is TGTGCCAGCAGCGGGGAAGGGACAAGAAAGTACTTC.

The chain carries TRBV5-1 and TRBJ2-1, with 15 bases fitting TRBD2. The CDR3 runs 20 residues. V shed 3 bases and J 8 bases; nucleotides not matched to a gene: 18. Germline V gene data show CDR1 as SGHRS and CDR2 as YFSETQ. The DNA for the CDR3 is TGCGCCAGCAGCTCCCCTAGTGGGACTAGCGGGGGGTTTTGGCCCCATGAGCAGTTCTTC. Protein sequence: CASSSPSGTSGGFWPHEQFF.

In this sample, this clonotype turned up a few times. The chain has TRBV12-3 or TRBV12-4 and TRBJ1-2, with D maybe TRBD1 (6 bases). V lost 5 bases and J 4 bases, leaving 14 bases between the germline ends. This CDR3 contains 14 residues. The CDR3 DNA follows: TGTGCCAGCAGTATCACAGGGTCGTTCTATGGCTACACCTTC. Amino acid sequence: CASSITGSFYGYTF.

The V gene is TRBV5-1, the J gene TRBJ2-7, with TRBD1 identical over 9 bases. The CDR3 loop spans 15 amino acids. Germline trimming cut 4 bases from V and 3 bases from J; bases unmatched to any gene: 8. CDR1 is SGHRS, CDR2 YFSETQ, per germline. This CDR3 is CASSRSTGQGYEQYF. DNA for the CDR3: TGCGCCAGCAGCAGGTCTACGGGACAGGGCTACGAGCAGTACTTC.

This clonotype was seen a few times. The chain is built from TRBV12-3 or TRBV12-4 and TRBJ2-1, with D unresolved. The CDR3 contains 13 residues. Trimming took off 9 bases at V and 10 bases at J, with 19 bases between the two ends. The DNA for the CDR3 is TGTGCCAGACCTACTGGGCCCAATGACGAGCAGTTCTTC. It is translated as CARPTGPNDEQFF.